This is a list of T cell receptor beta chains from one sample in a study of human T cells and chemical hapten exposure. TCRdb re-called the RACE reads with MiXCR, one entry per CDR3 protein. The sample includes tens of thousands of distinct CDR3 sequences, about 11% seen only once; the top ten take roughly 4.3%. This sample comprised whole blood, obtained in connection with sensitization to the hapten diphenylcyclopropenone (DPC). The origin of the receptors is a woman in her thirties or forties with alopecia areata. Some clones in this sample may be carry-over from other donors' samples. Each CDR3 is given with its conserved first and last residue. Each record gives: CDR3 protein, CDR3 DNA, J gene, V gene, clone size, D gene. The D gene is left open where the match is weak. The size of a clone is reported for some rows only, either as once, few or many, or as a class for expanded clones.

CDR3: CASSLRTEIPQNTEAFF
DNA: TGTGCCAGCAGTTTAAGGACAGAAATCCCTCAGAACACTGAAGCTTTCTTT
J: TRBJ1-1
V: TRBV12-3/TRBV12-4
size: .
D: .

CDR3: CASSPPGTGNEQYF
DNA: TGTGCCAGCAGCCCACCCGGGACAGGGAACGAGCAGTACTTC
J: TRBJ2-7
V: TRBV11-3
size: many
D: TRBD1

CDR3: CASSLSSGGNTGELFF
DNA: TGTGCCAGCAGCCTAAGTAGCGGGGGTAACACCGGGGAGCTGTTTTTT
J: TRBJ2-2
V: TRBV7-9
size: .
D: TRBD2

CDR3: CASSSLARDSPTEQYF
DNA: TGTGCCAGCAGCTCTCTCGCCCGGGACAGTCCCACGGAGCAGTACTTC
J: TRBJ2-7
V: TRBV28
size: few
D: TRBD1

CDR3: CASSVVVSGANVLTF
DNA: TGTGCCAGCAGCGTAGTAGTCTCTGGGGCCAACGTCCTGACTTTC
J: TRBJ2-6
V: TRBV9
size: many
D: .

CDR3: CASGEGTASDTQYF
DNA: TGTGCTAGTGGGGAGGGGACAGCCTCAGATACGCAGTATTTT
J: TRBJ2-3
V: TRBV12-5
size: few
D: .

CDR3: CASSPTEIGRGNSPLHF
DNA: TGTGCCAGCAGTCCAACCGAGATAGGGCGCGGGAATTCACCCCTCCACTTT
J: TRBJ1-6
V: TRBV28
size: many
D: .

CDR3: CSVAGASPTGELFF
DNA: TGCAGCGTTGCCGGGGCTAGCCCCACCGGGGAGCTGTTTTTT
J: TRBJ2-2
V: TRBV29-1
size: many
D: .

CDR3: CSVVGGAGQGETQYF
DNA: TGCAGCGTTGTTGGTGGTGCAGGGCAGGGGGAGACCCAGTACTTC
J: TRBJ2-5
V: TRBV29-1
size: .
D: .

CDR3: CASSSPSVRSGGELFF
DNA: TGTGCCAGCAGCTCCCCGTCGGTCCGATCCGGGGGGGAGCTGTTTTTT
J: TRBJ2-2
V: TRBV7-8
size: .
D: .

CDR3: CASSQALAARSYEQYF
DNA: TGTGCCAGCAGCCAAGCTCTAGCGGCCCGCTCCTACGAGCAGTACTTC
J: TRBJ2-7
V: TRBV4-2
size: many
D: TRBD2

CDR3: CAWSMGARGTEAFF
DNA: TGTGCCTGGAGTATGGGGGCACGGGGCACTGAAGCTTTCTTT
J: TRBJ1-1
V: TRBV30
size: many
D: .

CDR3: CARSPEAGRVDTEAFF
DNA: TGTGCCAGAAGCCCGGAGGCCGGCAGGGTGGACACTGAAGCTTTCTTT
J: TRBJ1-1
V: TRBV5-3
size: .
D: .

CDR3: CAWSGSSGNTIYF
DNA: TGTGCCTGGAGCGGGTCCTCTGGAAACACCATATATTTT
J: TRBJ1-3
V: TRBV30
size: many
D: .

CDR3: CASSKFGAGGELFF
DNA: TGTGCCAGTAGTAAATTTGGGGCCGGCGGGGAGCTGTTTTTT
J: TRBJ2-2
V: TRBV19
size: .
D: .

CDR3: CASSSHRGANTEAFF
DNA: TGTGCCAGCAGTTCCCACAGGGGGGCGAACACTGAAGCTTTCTTT
J: TRBJ1-1
V: TRBV28
size: few
D: TRBD1

CDR3: CASSLAQGISEQYF
DNA: TGCGCCAGCAGCTTGGCTCAGGGTATCAGCGAGCAGTACTTC
J: TRBJ2-7
V: TRBV5-1
size: many
D: .

CDR3: CASSLVGGPATGELFF
DNA: TGTGCCAGCAGCTTGGTTGGGGGCCCCGCGACCGGGGAGCTGTTTTTT
J: TRBJ2-2
V: TRBV5-5
size: many
D: .

CDR3: CASSQVKSGELFF
DNA: TGTGCCAGCAGCCAAGTGAAATCCGGGGAGCTGTTTTTT
J: TRBJ2-2
V: TRBV3-1
size: .
D: .

CDR3: CASSLSQRLSPLHF
DNA: TGTGCCAGCAGCCTGAGTCAAAGGCTGTCACCCCTCCACTTT
J: TRBJ1-6
V: TRBV5-6
size: .
D: .

CDR3: CASSESGAQNTGELFF
DNA: TGTGCCAGCAGTGAATCGGGGGCTCAGAACACCGGGGAGCTGTTTTTT
J: TRBJ2-2
V: TRBV2
size: few
D: .

CDR3: CASSPSRGRETQYF
DNA: TGTGCCAGCAGTCCTTCCAGGGGACGGGAGACCCAGTACTTC
J: TRBJ2-5
V: TRBV6-5
size: .
D: .

CDR3: CASRRGTSGSVGELFF
DNA: TGTGCCAGCAGGCGCGGGACTAGCGGGAGCGTCGGGGAGCTGTTTTTT
J: TRBJ2-2
V: TRBV6-5
size: .
D: TRBD2

CDR3: CASSLAVPSTDTQYF
DNA: TGTGCCAGCAGCTTAGCGGTACCTAGCACAGATACGCAGTATTTT
J: TRBJ2-3
V: TRBV7-2
size: many
D: .

CDR3: CASLPGVGRGETQYF
DNA: TGTGCCAGCCTACCGGGCGTCGGGAGGGGGGAGACCCAGTACTTC
J: TRBJ2-5
V: TRBV21-1
size: many
D: .

CDR3: CSARDRDRDPYGYTF
DNA: TGCAGTGCTAGAGACCGGGACAGGGATCCATATGGCTACACCTTC
J: TRBJ1-2
V: TRBV20-1
size: many
D: TRBD1

CDR3: CAGRALGTGELFF
DNA: TGTGCTGGTAGGGCCTTGGGGACCGGGGAGCTGTTTTTT
J: TRBJ2-2
V: TRBV12-5
size: .
D: .

CDR3: CASSPDAGAGNTIYF
DNA: TGTGCCAGCTCGCCTGACGCGGGAGCTGGAAACACCATATATTTT
J: TRBJ1-3
V: TRBV18
size: many
D: .

CDR3: CASSLTQTDTQYF
DNA: TGTGCCAGCAGCTTAACCCAGACAGATACGCAGTATTTT
J: TRBJ2-3
V: TRBV11-2
size: .
D: .

CDR3: CASSYVVGELFF
DNA: TGTGCCAGCAGTTACGTTGTTGGGGAGCTGTTTTTT
J: TRBJ2-2
V: TRBV6-6
size: few
D: .

CDR3: CASSESAGTNSPLHF
DNA: TGCGCCAGCAGTGAGTCCGCAGGGACAAATTCACCCCTCCACTTT
J: TRBJ1-6
V: TRBV10-2
size: many
D: .

CDR3: CASPKTPPGGGYNEQFF
DNA: TGTGCCAGTCCGAAGACCCCCCCTGGGGGGGGGTACAATGAGCAGTTCTTC
J: TRBJ2-1
V: TRBV12-3/TRBV12-4
size: .
D: TRBD2

CDR3: CASSPTSGTYNEQFF
DNA: TGTGCCAGCAGCCCCACTAGCGGAACATACAATGAGCAGTTCTTC
J: TRBJ2-1
V: TRBV7-9
size: few
D: TRBD2